This passage covers 21 T cell receptor beta chains from one sample sequenced in a study of beta chain features in type 1 diabetes. Study-wide findings and caveats: Patients with Type 1 diabetes showed moderately but significantly shorter TCRB CDR3s in all four CD4+ subsets.

These receptors lack a known antigen. Sequencing targeted expressed TCRB transcripts, as all isolated RNA had been reverse transcribed. Using immunoSEQ multiplex PCR, the repertoire was profiled, and TCRdb retains in-frame clones only, with some absent. The repertoire holds roughly 250,000 clones, with just over 20% as singletons. Specimen: naive CD4+ T cells from blood. The receptors were sampled from a middle-aged woman with type 1 diabetes.

This clone was detected a few times. The chain carries TRBV7-3 and TRBJ2-7, with D possibly TRBD1 on 6 matching bases. The CDR3 has 13 amino acids. CDR1 and CDR2 (germline): SGHTA, FQGTGA. The V end was cut by 5 bases, the J end by 5 bases, with 13 bases between. DNA for the CDR3: TGTGCCAGCAGCCTAATTGAGGGGGACGAGCAGTACTTC. This sequence encodes CASSLIEGDEQYF. Full variable domain (missing parts from reference TRBV7-3 and TRBJ2-7): GAGVSQTPSNKVTEKGKYVELRCDPISGHTALYWYRQSLGQGPEFLIYFQGTGAADDSGLPNDRFFAVRPEGSVSTLKIQRTERGDSAVYLCASSLIEGDEQYFGPGTRLTVT.

This clone came up a few times. The CDR3 region has the DNA TGTGCCAGCAGCCCTCCCCAGCGGGGGGTGGTAGATACGCAGTATTTT. Amino acids: CASSPPQRGVVDTQYF. The chain carries TRBV7-2 and TRBJ2-3, with 9 bases fitting TRBD2. V was clipped by 5 bases and J by 5 bases; unmatched bases: 11. The length of the CDR3 is 16 residues. Germline V lookup: CDR1 SGHTA, CDR2 FQGNSA.

V is TRBV6-5 and J is TRBJ1-2, with no clear D. The CDR3 sequence is 15 residues long. V was clipped by 5 bases and J by 4 bases, with 17 bases between them. The germline V gene has CDR1 MNHEY and CDR2 SVGAGI. The CDR3 reads CASSPEIRAGYGYTF. The CDR3 DNA reads TGTGCCAGCAGTCCCGAGATCCGGGCGGGCTATGGCTACACCTTC.

In its sample, this clone was seen a few times. As DNA, the CDR3 is TGTGCCAGCAGCCAAGTGGCAGGATCTAACTATGGCTACACCTTC. Translating it yields CASSQVAGSNYGYTF. V is TRBV14 and J is TRBJ1-2; no firm D call. CDR1 and CDR2 from the germline V gene are SGHDN and FVKESK. Trimming removed 1 base at V and 0 bases at J, with 9 bases between. This CDR3 contains 15 residues.

The chain carries TRBV19 and TRBJ1-5; the D gene is possibly TRBD1 (6 bases). The CDR3 has 20 residues. Between the trimmed V and J ends, which lost 7 bases and 4 bases, there was a span of 32 bases. CDR1 and CDR2 (germline): LNHDA, SQIVND (reference sequence). CDR3: CASTGLPITGKRSRNQPQHF. The CDR3 nucleotides read TGTGCCAGTACCGGATTACCAATTACAGGGAAACGAAGCAGAAATCAGCCCCAGCATTTT. Using reference TRBV19 and TRBJ1-5 for the parts outside the CDR3, the full variable domain is DGGITQSPKYLFRKEGQNVTLSCEQNLNHDAMYWYRQDPGQGLRLIYYSQIVNDFQKGDIAEGYSVSREKKESFPLTVTSAQKNPTAFYLCASTGLPITGKRSRNQPQHFGDGTRLSIL.

The chain is built from TRBV4-1 and TRBJ1-1; D perhaps matches TRBD1 (6 bases). CDR1 is MGHRA, CDR2 YSYEKL, per germline. This CDR3 region has 14 residues. The V end lost 4 bases, the J end lost 3 bases, and 12 bases lay between the germline ends. Here the CDR3 reads CASSPGQLYTEAFF. The CDR3 coding sequence is TGCGCCAGCAGCCCCGGACAGCTATACACTGAAGCTTTCTTT.

The chain recombines TRBV5-4 with TRBJ1-1; D call uncertain. CDR3 length equals 14 residues. V shed 2 bases and J shed 3 bases, with 11 bases lying between them. Germline assignment: CDR1 SGHNT and CDR2 YYREEE (reference sequence). CDR3 in DNA: TGTGCCAGCAGCTTCGTGAGCCGTGACACTGAAGCTTTCTTT. This translates into CASSFVSRDTEAFF.

The chain combines TRBV9 with TRBJ2-2; unclear D gene. This CDR3 spans 15 amino acids. The germline gives CDR1 SGDLS, CDR2 YYNGEE. V was trimmed by 3 bases and J by 0 bases, leaving 9 bases between them. The CDR3, as DNA: TGTGCCAGCAGCGCTCGAGTTTCGAACACCGGGGAGCTGTTTTTT. Translation gives CASSARVSNTGELFF.

This clone was observed a few times. The rearrangement uses TRBV4-1 and TRBJ1-1, with 9 bases aligning to TRBD1. With 1 base clipped from V and 12 bases from J, the junction kept 12 bases outside the gene matches. The germline gives CDR1 MGHRA, CDR2 YSYEKL. There are 15 residues in the CDR3. The chain's CDR3 is CASSQGDGTGSKTFF. The CDR3, as DNA: TGCGCCAGCAGCCAAGGCGATGGGACAGGGAGTAAAACTTTCTTT.

This clone was seen a handful of times. V and J are TRBV30 and TRBJ2-3, with TRBD2 matching over 10 bases. This CDR3 has 14 amino acids. J gave up 4 bases and V 7 bases, and 8 bases lay outside the gene matches. CDR1 and CDR2 (germline): GTSNPN, SVGIG (reference sequence). CDR3 bases: TGTGCCTCCTCTAGCGGGAGATCAGCAGATACGCAGTATTTT. This encodes CASSSGRSADTQYF.

The chain combines TRBV29-1 with TRBJ2-1, with 7 positions matching TRBD1. Germline V lookup: CDR1 SQVTM, CDR2 ANQGSEA. CDR3 size: 12 residues. The ends lost 6 bases at V and 4 bases at J; junction bases unmatched: 3. CDR3 in DNA: TGCAGCGTGGACAGGAGTTACAATGAGCAGTTCTTC. It is translated as CSVDRSYNEQFF.

In its sample, this clone was seen a few times. The chain carries TRBV28 and TRBJ2-3; 10 bases agree with TRBD1. Germline CDR1 reads MDHEN; CDR2 reads SYDVKM. V dropped 8 bases and J dropped 3; count of bases not matched to a gene: 8. The CDR3 is 15 residues long. CDR3 sequence (DNA): TGTGCCAGCTTTGCCGGGACAGGGGTAACAGATACGCAGTATTTT. This gives the protein CASFAGTGVTDTQYF.

This clone occurred a few times. The chain employs TRBV5-4 and TRBJ1-4; TRBD1 matches 7 bases. Per germline, CDR1 SGHNT and CDR2 YYREEE (reference sequence). This CDR3 region has 15 residues. The junction had 8 bases not matched to a gene; V was cut back by 4 bases and J by 5 bases. CDR3 region: CASSQTAGQNEKLFF. CDR3 nucleotides: TGTGCCAGCAGCCAAACCGCGGGACAGAATGAAAAACTGTTTTTT.

The gene calls are TRBV15 and TRBJ1-1, with D hard to call. There are 14 residues in the CDR3. V lost 0 bases, J lost 3 bases, and 8 bases lay in between. CDR1 and CDR2 (germline): LNHNV, YYDKDF (reference sequence). The CDR3: CATSRDLEDTEAFF. As DNA, the CDR3 is TGTGCCACCAGCAGAGATCTGGAGGACACTGAAGCTTTCTTT.

This clone was recorded a few times. The gene calls are TRBV2 and TRBJ1-2; 7 bases are a match to TRBD1. This CDR3 comprises 13 residues. J gave up 4 bases and V 6 bases, and 5 bases lay outside the gene matches. From germline, CDR1 is SNHLY and CDR2 FYNNEI. CDR3 DNA sequence: TGTGCCAGCAGGGGGGACAGCCTCTATGGCTACACCTTC. This codes for CASRGDSLYGYTF.

Turning to this clone: The sample holds other DNA sequences that translate to the same CDR3. The chain links TRBV7-9 to TRBJ1-1; possibly TRBD1 for D (6 bases). This CDR3 is 14 amino acids long. The V end was cut by 2 bases, the J end by 3 bases, with 10 bases between. Per germline, CDR1 SEHNR and CDR2 FQNEAQ (reference sequence). The CDR3 coding sequence is TGTGCCAGCAGCTTACAGGGGCCGGACACTGAAGCTTTCTTT. Translated, it gives CASSLQGPDTEAFF.

The rearrangement uses TRBV7-9 and TRBJ2-1, with 15 bases matching TRBD2. The ends lost 5 bases at V and 8 bases at J; junction bases unmatched: 4. In germline, CDR1 is SEHNR, CDR2 FQNEAQ (reference sequence). This CDR3 has 15 amino acids. The CDR3 loop is CASSPGTSGRYEQFF. Written as DNA, the CDR3 is TGTGCCAGCAGCCCTGGGACTAGCGGGAGGTATGAGCAGTTCTTC.

This clone appeared a few times. The rearrangement links TRBV30 to TRBJ1-2; perhaps TRBD1 as D (5 bases). V was pared by 1 base and J by 7 bases, with 13 bases between. This CDR3 region has 13 residues. Germline assignment: CDR1 GTSNPN and CDR2 SVGIG (reference sequence). Here the CDR3 DNA reads TGTGCCTGGAGTGCATTCAGGGCGACTGGCTACACCTTC. This translates into CAWSAFRATGYTF.

This chain joins TRBV4-3 and TRBJ2-1; TRBD1 aligns across 7 bases. Per germline, CDR1 LGHNA and CDR2 YSLEER. CDR3 length: 14 residues. J was trimmed by 4 bases and V by 5 bases; bases with no gene match: 5. CDR3 nucleotide sequence: TGCGCCAGCAGCTGGGGGACAGCTTACAATGAGCAGTTCTTC. The encoded protein is CASSWGTAYNEQFF.

The chain has TRBV7-2 and TRBJ2-3, with a possible D match to TRBD2 (5 bases). The CDR3 spans 13 residues. The germline V gene has CDR1 SGHTA and CDR2 FQGNSA. The V end lost 3 bases, the J end lost 5 bases, and 9 bases lay between the germline ends. CDR3 protein: CASSFAREDTQYF. CDR3 DNA: TGTGCCAGCAGCTTTGCTCGGGAAGATACGCAGTATTTT.

As to this clone: Germline is not matched at one junction end, which may reflect a read error. The chain couples TRBV7-9 to TRBJ1-4, with 7 positions matching TRBD1. CDR3 length: 11 residues. CDR1 and CDR2 (germline): SEHNR, FQNEAQ (reference sequence). Here the CDR3 DNA reads TGCGCGACAGGGTCTAATGAAAAACTGTTTTTT. Its protein product is CATGSNEKLFF.